This T cell receptor beta chain was sequenced during a study of cytomegalovirus exposure and HLA in healthy donors. Study-wide results and caveats: Most TCR beta V segments were productive about 90% or about 30% of the time in an earlier analysis.

V lost 0 bases, J lost 13 bases, and 12 bases lay in between. Germline values: CDR1 MGHRA, CDR2 YSYEKL. The CDR3 has 13 residues. Primers for the PCR totalled 60 Vbeta and 13 Jbeta. Data came from immunoSEQ multiplex PCR; TCRdb stores just in-frame clones and leaves some out. Among roughly 80,000 clones listed, around 74% were seen once. This clone has just one count. Its specificity is unknown. The rearrangement uses TRBV4-1 and TRBJ1-4, with D unresolved. Sequences were obtained from PBMCs. This sequence was found in a woman aged 45-65 years in good health and CMV-seropositive. The CDR3 coding sequence is TGCGCCAGCAGCCAAGAGGGAGGGCAGCGACTGTTTTTT. Encoded protein: CASSQEGGQRLFF.